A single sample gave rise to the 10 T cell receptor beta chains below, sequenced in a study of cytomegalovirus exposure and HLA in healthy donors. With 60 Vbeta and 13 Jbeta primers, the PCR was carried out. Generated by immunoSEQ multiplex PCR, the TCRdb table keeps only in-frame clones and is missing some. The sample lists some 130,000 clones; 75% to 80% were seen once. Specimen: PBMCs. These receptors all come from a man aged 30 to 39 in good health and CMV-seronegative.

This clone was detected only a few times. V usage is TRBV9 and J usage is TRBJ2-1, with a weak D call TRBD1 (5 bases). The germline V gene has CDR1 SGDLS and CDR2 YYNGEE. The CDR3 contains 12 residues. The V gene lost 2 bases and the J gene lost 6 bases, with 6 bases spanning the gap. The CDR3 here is CASSVDSNEQFF. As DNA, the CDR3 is TGTGCCAGCAGCGTCGACAGCAATGAGCAGTTCTTC.

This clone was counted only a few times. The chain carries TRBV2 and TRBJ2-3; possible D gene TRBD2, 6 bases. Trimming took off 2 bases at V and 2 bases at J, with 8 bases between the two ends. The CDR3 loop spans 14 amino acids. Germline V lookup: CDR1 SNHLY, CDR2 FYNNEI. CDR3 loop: CASSEWGVTDTQYF. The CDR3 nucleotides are TGTGCCAGCAGTGAATGGGGGGTCACAGATACGCAGTATTTT. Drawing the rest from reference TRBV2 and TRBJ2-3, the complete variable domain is EPEVTQTPSHQVTQMGQEVILRCVPISNHLYFYWYRQILGQKVEFLVSFYNNEISEKSEIFDDQFSVERPDGSNFTLKIRSTKLEDSAMYFCASSEWGVTDTQYFGPGTRLTVL.

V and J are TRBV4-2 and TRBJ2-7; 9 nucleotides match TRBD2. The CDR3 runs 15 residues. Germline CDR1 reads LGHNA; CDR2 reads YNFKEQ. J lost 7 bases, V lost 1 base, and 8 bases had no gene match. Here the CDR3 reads CASSQAAGGPEEQYF. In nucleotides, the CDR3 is TGTGCCAGCAGCCAAGCTGCGGGAGGGCCTGAGGAGCAGTACTTC.

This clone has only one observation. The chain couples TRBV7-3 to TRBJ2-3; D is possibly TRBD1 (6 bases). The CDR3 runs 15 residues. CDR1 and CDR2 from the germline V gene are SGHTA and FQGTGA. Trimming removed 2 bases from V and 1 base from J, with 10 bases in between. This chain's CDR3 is CASSLYAGGTDTQYF. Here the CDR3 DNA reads TGTGCCAGCAGCTTATACGCAGGGGGCACAGATACGCAGTATTTT.

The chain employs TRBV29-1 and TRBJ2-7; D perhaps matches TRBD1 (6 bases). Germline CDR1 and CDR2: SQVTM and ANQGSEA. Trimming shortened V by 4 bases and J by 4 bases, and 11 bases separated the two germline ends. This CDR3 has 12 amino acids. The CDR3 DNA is TGCAGCGTTGTACAGGGCCCATACGAGCAGTACTTC. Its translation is CSVVQGPYEQYF.

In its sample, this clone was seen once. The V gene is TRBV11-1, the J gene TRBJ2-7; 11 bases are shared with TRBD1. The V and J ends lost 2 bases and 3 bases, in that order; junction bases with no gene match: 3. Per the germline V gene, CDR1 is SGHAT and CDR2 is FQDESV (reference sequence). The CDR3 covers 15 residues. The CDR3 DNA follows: TGTGCCAGCAGCTTATCCGGGACAGGGGGCTACGAGCAGTACTTC. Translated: CASSLSGTGGYEQYF.

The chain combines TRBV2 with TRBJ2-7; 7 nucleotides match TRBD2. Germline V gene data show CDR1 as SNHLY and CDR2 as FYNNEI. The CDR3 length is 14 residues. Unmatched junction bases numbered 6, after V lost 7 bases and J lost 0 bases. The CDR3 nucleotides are TGTGCCAGCAAGGGTAGCGGGTTCTCCTACGAGCAGTACTTC. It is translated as CASKGSGFSYEQYF.

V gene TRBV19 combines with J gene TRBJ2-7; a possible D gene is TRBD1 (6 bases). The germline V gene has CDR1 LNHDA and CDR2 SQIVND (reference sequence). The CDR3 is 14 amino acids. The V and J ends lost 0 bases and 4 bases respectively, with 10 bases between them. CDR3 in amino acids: CASSIDGRGYEQYF. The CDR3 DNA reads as TGTGCCAGTAGTATAGACGGCAGGGGTTACGAGCAGTACTTC.

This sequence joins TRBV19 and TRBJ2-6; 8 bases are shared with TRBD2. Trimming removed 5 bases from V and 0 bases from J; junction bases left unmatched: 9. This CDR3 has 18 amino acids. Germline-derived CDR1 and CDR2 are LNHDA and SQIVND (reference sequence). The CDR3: CASSARAGGGSGANVLTF. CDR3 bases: TGTGCCAGTAGTGCCAGGGCCGGGGGGGGCTCTGGGGCCAACGTCCTGACTTTC.

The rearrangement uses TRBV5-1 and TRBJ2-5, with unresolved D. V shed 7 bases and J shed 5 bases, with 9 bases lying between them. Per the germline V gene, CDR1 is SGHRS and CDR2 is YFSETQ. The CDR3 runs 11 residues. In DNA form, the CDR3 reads TGCGCCAGCCTACTCAAGGAGACCCAGTACTTC. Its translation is CASLLKETQYF. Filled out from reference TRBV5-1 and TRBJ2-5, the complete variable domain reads KAGVTQTPRYLIKTRGQQVTLSCSPISGHRSVSWYQQTPGQGLQFLFEYFSETQRNKGNFPGRFSGRQFSNSRSEMNVSTLELGDSALYLCASLLKETQYFGPGTRLLVL.